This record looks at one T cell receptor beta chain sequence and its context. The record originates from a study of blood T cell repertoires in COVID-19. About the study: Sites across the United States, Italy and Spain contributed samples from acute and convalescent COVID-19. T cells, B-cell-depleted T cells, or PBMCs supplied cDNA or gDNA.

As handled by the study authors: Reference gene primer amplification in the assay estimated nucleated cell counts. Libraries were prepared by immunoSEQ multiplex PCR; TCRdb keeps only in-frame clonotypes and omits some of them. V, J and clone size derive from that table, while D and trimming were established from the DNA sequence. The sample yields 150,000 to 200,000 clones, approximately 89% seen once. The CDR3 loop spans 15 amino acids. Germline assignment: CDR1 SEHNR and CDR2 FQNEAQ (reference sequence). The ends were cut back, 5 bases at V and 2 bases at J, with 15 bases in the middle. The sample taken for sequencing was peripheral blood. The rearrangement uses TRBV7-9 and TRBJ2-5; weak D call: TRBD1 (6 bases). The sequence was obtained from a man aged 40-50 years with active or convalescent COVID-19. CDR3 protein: CASSTHGQIQETQYF. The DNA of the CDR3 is TGTGCCAGCAGCACACACGGACAGATACAAGAGACCCAGTACTTC.